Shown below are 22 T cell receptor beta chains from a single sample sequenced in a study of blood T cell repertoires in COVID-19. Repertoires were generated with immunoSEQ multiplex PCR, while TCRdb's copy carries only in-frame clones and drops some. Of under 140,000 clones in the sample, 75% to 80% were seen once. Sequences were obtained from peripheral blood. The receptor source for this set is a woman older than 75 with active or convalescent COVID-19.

The CDR3 DNA reads as TGTGCCAGCAGTCGATTTTATAGCTCCAGCGGGGCGAAAGGTCAGCCCCAGCATTTT. Its translation is CASSRFYSSSGAKGQPQHF. V and J are TRBV6-6 and TRBJ1-5; D may be TRBD1 (5 bases). Germline-derived CDR1 and CDR2 are MNHNY and SVGAGI (reference sequence). Deletions cut 5 bases from V and 6 bases from J, with 29 bases between. This CDR3 is 19 amino acids long.

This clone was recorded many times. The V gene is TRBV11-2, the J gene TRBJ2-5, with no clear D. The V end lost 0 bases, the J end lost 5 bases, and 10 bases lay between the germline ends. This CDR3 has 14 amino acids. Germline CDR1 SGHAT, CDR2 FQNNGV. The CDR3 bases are TGTGCCAGCAGCTTAGATCTGATCCGGGAGACCCAGTACTTC. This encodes CASSLDLIRETQYF.

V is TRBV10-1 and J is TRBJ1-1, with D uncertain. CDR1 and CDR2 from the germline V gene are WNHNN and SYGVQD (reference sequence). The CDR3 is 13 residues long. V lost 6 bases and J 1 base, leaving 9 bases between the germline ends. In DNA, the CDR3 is TGCGCCAGCAGAATTACAAAGAACACTGAAGCTTTCTTT. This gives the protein CASRITKNTEAFF.

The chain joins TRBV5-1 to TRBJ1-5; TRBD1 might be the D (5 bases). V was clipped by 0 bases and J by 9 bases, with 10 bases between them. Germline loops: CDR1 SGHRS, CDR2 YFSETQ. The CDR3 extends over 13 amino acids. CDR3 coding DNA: TGCGCCAGCAGCTTGGAGGGGTCCCCGCCCCAGCATTTT. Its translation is CASSLEGSPPQHF.

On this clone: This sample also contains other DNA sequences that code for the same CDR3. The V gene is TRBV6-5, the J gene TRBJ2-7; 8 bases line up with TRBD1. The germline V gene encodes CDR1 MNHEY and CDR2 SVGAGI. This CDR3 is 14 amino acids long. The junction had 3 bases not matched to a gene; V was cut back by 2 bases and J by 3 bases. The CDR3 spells CASSYRQGLYEQYF. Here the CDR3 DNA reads TGTGCCAGCAGTTACCGACAGGGGCTCTACGAGCAGTACTTC.

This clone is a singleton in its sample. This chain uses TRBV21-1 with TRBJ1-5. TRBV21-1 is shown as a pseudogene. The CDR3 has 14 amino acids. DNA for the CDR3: TGTGCCACCCCCCGGGGACTTGACACTCAGCCCCAGCATTTT. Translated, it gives CATPRGLDTQPQHF.

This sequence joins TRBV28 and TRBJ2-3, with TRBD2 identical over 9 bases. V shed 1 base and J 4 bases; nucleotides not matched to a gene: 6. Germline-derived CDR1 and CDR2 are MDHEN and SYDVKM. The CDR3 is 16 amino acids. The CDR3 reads CASSLFETSGADTQYF. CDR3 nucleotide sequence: TGTGCCAGCAGTTTATTTGAGACTAGCGGAGCAGATACGCAGTATTTT.

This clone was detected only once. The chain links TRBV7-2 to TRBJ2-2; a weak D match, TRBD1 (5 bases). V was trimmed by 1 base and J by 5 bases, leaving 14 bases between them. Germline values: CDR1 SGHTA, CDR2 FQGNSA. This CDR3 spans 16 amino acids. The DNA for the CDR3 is TGTGCCAGCAGCTTAGTCGGGTCCGCAGGGACCGGGGAGCTGTTTTTT. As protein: CASSLVGSAGTGELFF.

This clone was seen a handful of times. CDR3 loop: CSVVYGTSDSTDTQYF. The CDR3 region has the DNA TGCAGCGTCGTATACGGGACTAGCGATAGCACAGATACGCAGTATTTT. The J gene is TRBJ2-3, the V gene TRBV29-1, with 10 nucleotides matching TRBD2. CDR3 size: 16 residues. Germline lookup yields CDR1 SQVTM and CDR2 ANQGSEA. V shed 6 bases, J shed 0 bases, and the junction held 9 bases outside the gene matches.

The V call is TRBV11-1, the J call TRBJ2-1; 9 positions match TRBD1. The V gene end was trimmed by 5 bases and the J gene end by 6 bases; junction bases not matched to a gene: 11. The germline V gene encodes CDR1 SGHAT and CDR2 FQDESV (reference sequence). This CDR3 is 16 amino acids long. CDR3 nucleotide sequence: TGTGCCAGCAGCCCCCGGGACAGGGTGTTCGGCAATGAGCAGTTCTTC. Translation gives CASSPRDRVFGNEQFF.

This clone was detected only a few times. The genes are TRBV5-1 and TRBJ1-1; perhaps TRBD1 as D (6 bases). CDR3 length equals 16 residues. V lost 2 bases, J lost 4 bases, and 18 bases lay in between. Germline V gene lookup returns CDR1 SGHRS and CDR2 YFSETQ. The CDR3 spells CASSLELQGLGTEAFF. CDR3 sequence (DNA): TGCGCCAGCAGCTTAGAACTACAGGGTCTGGGCACTGAAGCTTTCTTT.

CDR3 coding DNA: TGTGCCAGCACCATAGAAACTAATGAAAAACTGTTTTTT. Amino acid sequence: CASTIETNEKLFF. V usage is TRBV2 and J usage is TRBJ1-4; D not certain. The germline V gene has CDR1 SNHLY and CDR2 FYNNEI. The CDR3 length is 13 residues. V lost 7 bases and J lost 1, with 7 bases in between.

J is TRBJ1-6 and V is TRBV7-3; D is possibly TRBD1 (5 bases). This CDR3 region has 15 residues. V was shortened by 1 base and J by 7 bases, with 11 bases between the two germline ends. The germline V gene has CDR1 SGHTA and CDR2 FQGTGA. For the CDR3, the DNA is TGTGCCAGCAGCTTAAGGGGGGGAGCGAATTCACCCCTCCACTTT. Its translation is CASSLRGGANSPLHF.

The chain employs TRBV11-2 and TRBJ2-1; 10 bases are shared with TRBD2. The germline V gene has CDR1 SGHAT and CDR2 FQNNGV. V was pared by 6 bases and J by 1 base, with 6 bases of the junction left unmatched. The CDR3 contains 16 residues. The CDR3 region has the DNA TGTGCCAGCAGGCGGCTTAGCGGGAGGTCCTACAATGAGCAGTTCTTC. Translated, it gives CASRRLSGRSYNEQFF.

The CDR3 protein is CAISLTAQGGNSPLHF. The DNA for the CDR3 is TGTGCCATCAGCCTCACCGCCCAAGGGGGAAATTCACCCCTCCACTTT. The chain has TRBV10-3 and TRBJ1-6, with D possibly matching TRBD1 (6 bases). The ends were cut back, 6 bases at V and 7 bases at J, with 19 bases in the middle. The CDR3 runs to 16 residues. Germline V gene sequence: CDR1 ENHRY, CDR2 SYGVKD.

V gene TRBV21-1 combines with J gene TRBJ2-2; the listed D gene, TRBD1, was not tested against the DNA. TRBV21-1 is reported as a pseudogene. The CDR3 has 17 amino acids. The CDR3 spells CASSKDDRGRNTGELFF. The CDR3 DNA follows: TGTGCCAGCAGCAAGGACGACAGGGGACGGAACACCGGGGAGCTGTTTTTT.

The CDR3 loop reads CASSTASGGTNEQFF. Here the CDR3 DNA reads TGCGCCAGCAGCACCGCTAGCGGGGGGACTAATGAGCAGTTCTTC. This sequence joins TRBV5-1 and TRBJ2-1; 11 nucleotides agree with TRBD2. Trimming removed 4 bases from V and 7 bases from J; junction bases left unmatched: 7. Germline V lookup: CDR1 SGHRS, CDR2 YFSETQ. This CDR3 is 15 amino acids long.

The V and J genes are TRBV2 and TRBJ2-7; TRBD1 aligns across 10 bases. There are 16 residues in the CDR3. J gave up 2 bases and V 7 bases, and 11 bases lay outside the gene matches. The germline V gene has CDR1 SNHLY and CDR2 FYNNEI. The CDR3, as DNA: TGTGCCAGCACTTCAGGTACCGGGACAGGGGCCTACGAGCAGTACTTC. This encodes CASTSGTGTGAYEQYF.

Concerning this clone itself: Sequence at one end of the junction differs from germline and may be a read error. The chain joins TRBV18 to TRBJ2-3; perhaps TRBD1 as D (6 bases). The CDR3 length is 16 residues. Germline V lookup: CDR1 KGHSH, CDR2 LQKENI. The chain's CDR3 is CASSPPRTASTDTQYF. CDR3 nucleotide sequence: TGTGCCAGCTCGCCACCAAGGACAGCAAGCACAGATACGCAGTATTTT.

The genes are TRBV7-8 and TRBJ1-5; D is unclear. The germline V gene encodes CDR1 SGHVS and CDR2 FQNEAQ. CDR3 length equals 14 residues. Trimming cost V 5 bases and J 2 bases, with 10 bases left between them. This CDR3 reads CASSRDEGNQPQHF. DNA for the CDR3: TGTGCCAGCAGCCGAGACGAGGGCAATCAGCCCCAGCATTTT.

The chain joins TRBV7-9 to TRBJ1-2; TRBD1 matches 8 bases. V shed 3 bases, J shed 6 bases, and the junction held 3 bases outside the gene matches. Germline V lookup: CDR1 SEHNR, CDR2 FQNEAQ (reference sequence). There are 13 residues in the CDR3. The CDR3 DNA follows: TGTGCCAGCAGCTTTGGACAGGGCGATGGCTACACCTTC. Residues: CASSFGQGDGYTF.

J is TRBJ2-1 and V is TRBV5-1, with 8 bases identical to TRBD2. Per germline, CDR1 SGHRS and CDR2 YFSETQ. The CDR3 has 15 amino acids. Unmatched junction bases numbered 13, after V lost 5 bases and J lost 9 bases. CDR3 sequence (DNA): TGCGCCAGCAGGTTTACTAGCGGCCATAAAAGTGAGCAGTTCTTC. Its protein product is CASRFTSGHKSEQFF.